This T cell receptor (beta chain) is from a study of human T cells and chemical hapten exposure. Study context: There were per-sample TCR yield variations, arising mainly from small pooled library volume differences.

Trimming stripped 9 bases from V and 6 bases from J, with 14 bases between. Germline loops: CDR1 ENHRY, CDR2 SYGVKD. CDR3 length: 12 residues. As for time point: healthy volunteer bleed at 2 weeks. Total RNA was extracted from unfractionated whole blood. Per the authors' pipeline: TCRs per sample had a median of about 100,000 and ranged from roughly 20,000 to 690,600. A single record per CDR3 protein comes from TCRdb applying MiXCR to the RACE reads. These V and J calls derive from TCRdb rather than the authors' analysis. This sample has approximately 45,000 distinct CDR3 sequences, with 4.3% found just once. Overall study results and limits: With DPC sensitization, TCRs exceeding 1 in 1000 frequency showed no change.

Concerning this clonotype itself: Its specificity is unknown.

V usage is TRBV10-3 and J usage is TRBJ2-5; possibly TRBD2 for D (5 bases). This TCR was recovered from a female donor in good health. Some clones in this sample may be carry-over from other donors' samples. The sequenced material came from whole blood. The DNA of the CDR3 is TGTGCCATAGCGACGGGGAGCCAGACCCAGTACTTC. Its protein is CAIATGSQTQYF.